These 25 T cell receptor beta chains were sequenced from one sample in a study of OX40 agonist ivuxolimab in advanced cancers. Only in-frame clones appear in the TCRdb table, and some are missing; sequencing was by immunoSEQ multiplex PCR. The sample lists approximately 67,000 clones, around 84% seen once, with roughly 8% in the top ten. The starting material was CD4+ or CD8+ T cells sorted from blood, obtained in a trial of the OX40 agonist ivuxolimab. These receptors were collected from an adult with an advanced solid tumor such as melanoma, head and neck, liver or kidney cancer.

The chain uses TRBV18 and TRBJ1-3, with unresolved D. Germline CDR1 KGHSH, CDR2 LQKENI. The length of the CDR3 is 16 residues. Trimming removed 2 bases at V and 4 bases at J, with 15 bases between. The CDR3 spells CASSPKDSSSGNTIYF. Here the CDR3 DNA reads TGTGCCAGCTCACCAAAGGACTCCAGCTCCGGAAACACCATATATTTT.

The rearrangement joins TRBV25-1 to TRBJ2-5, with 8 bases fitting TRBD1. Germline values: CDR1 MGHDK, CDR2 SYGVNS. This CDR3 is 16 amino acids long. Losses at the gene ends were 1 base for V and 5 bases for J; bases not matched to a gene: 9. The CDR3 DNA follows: TGTGCCAGCAGTGAATTCCAGGGGGCAAAGTGGGAGACCCAGTACTTC. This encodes CASSEFQGAKWETQYF.

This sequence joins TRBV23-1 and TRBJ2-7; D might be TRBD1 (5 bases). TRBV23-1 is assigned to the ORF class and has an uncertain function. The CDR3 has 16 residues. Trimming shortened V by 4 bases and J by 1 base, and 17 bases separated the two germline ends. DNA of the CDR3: TGCGCCAGCAGTCCGCCTTACCCACGGACATCCTACGAGCAGTACTTC. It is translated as CASSPPYPRTSYEQYF.

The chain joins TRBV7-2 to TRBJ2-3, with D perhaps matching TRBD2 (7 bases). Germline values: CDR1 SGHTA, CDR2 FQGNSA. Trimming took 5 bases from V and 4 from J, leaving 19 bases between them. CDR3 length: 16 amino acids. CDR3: CASSPGLGGGADTQYF. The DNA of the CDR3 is TGTGCCAGCAGCCCGGGCTTGGGCGGGGGCGCAGATACGCAGTATTTT.

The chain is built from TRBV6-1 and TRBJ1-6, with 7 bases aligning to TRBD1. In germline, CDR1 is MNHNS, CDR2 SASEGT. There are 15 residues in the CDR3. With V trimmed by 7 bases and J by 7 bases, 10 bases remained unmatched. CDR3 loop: CASIERDSRNSPLHF. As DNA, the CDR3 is TGTGCCAGCATCGAAAGGGACAGCCGAAATTCACCCCTCCACTTT.

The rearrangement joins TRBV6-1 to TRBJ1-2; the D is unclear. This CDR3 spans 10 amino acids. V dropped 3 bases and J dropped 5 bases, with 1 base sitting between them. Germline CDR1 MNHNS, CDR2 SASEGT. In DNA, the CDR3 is TGTGCCAGCAGTGATTATGGCTACACCTTC. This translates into CASSDYGYTF.

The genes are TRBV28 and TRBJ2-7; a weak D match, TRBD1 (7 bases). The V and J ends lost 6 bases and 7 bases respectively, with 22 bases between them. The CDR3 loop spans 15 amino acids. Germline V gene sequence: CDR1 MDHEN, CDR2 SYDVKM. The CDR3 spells CASSFPRLQGGEQYF. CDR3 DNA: TGTGCCAGCAGCTTTCCCCGTCTCCAGGGGGGAGAGCAGTACTTC.

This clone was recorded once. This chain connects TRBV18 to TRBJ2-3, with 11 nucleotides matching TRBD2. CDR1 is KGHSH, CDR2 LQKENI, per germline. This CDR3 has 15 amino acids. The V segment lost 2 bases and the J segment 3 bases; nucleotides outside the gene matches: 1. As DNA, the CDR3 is TGTGCCAGCTCACCATCTAGCGGGGGGACAGATACGCAGTATTTT. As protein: CASSPSSGGTDTQYF.

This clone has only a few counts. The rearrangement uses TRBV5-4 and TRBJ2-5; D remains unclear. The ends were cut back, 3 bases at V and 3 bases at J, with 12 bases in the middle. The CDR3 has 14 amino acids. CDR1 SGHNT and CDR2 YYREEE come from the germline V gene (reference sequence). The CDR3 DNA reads TGTGCCAGCAGCTGGGCGACGGTTGAAGAGACCCAGTACTTC. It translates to CASSWATVEETQYF.

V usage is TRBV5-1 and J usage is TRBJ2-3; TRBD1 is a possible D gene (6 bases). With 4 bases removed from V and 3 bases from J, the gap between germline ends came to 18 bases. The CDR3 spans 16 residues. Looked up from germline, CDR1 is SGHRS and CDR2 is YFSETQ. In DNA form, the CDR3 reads TGCGCCAGCAGCCGTGCAGGGGAATTGGTGACAGATACGCAGTATTTT. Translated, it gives CASSRAGELVTDTQYF.

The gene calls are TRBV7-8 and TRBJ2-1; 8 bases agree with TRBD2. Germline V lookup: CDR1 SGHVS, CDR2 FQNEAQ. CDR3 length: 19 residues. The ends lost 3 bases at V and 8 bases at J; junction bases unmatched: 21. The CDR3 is CASSLARLGLAVIGHEQFF. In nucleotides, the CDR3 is TGTGCCAGCAGCTTGGCCCGCCTCGGACTAGCCGTAATAGGCCATGAGCAGTTCTTC.

CDR3 sequence (DNA): TGCGCCAGCAGTGAGCCTGGACTAGCGGGAGGTTGGGCTAGCACAGATACGCAGTATTTT. Encoded protein: CASSEPGLAGGWASTDTQYF. The rearrangement links TRBV10-2 to TRBJ2-3; TRBD2 matches at 14 bases. Germline V gene data show CDR1 as WSHSY and CDR2 as SAAADI. After removal of 2 bases from V and 0 bases from J, the junction contained 10 bases not matched to a gene. This CDR3 spans 20 amino acids.

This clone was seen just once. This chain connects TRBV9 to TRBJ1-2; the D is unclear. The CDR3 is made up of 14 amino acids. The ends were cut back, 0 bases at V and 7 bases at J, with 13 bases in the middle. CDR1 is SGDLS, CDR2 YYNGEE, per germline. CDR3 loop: CASSVAVGNGGYTF. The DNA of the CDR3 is TGTGCCAGCAGCGTAGCCGTAGGGAATGGTGGCTACACCTTC. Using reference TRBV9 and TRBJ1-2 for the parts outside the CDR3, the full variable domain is DSGVTQTPKHLITATGQRVTLRCSPRSGDLSVYWYQQSLDQGLQFLIQYYNGEERAKGNILERFSAQQFPDLHSELNLSSLELGDSALYFCASSVAVGNGGYTFGSGTRLTVV.

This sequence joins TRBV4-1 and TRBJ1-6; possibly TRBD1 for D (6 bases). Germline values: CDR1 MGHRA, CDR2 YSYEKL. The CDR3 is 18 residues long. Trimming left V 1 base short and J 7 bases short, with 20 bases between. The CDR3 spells CASSQGGRGGSGNSPLHF. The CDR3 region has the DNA TGCGCCAGCAGCCAAGGTGGCAGGGGAGGTTCTGGAAATTCACCCCTCCACTTT.

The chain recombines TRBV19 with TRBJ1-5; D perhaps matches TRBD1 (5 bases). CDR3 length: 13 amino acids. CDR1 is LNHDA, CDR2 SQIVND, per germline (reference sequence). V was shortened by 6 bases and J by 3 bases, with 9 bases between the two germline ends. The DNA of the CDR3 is TGTGCCAGTAGCGAGGGGTTCAATCAGCCCCAGCATTTT. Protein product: CASSEGFNQPQHF.

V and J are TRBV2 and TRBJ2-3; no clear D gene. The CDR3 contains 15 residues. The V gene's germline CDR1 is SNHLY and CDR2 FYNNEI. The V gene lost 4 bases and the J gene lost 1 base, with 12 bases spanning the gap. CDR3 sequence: CASSVPAKGTDTQYF. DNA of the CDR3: TGTGCCAGCAGTGTTCCGGCAAAGGGCACAGATACGCAGTATTTT.

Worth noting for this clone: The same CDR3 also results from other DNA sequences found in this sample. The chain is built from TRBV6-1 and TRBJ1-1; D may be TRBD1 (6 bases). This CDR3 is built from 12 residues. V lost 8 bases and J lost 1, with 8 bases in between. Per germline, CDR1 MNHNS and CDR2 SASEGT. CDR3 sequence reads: CASGQTNTEAFF. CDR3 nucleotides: TGTGCCAGCGGACAGACGAACACTGAAGCTTTCTTT.

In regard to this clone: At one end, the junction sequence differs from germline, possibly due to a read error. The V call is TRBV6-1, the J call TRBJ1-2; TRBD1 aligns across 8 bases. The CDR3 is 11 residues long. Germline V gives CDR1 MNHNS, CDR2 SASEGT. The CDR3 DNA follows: TGTGCCAGCCGATCGACAGGGGCGACCTTCTTC. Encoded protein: CASRSTGATFF.

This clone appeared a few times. The CDR3 loop is CASSLGGGETEAFF. CDR3 nucleotide sequence: TGCGCCAGCAGCTTGGGCGGAGGAGAGACTGAAGCTTTCTTT. J is TRBJ1-1 and V is TRBV5-1; D uncertain. This CDR3 has 14 residues. Germline V gives CDR1 SGHRS, CDR2 YFSETQ. V lost 0 bases and J lost 5, with 11 bases in between.

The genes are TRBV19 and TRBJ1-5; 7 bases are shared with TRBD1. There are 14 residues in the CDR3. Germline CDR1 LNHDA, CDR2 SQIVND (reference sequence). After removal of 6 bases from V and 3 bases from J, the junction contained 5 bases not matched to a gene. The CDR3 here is CASSKQGSNQPQHF. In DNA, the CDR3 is TGTGCCAGTAGCAAACAGGGGTCCAATCAGCCCCAGCATTTT.

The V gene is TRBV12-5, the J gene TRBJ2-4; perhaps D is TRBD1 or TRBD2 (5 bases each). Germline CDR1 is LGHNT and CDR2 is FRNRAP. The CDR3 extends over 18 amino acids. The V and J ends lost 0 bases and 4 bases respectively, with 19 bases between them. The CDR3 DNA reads TGTGCTAGTGGTTTGGTATCCCGGGGCGGAACTTCAAAAAACATTCAGTACTTC. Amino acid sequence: CASGLVSRGGTSKNIQYF.

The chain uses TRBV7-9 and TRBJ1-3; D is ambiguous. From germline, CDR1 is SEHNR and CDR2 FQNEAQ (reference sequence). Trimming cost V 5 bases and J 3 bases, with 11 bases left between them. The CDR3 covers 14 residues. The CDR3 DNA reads TGTGCCAGCAGCCGGTTTACCCTTGGAAACACCATATATTTT. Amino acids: CASSRFTLGNTIYF.

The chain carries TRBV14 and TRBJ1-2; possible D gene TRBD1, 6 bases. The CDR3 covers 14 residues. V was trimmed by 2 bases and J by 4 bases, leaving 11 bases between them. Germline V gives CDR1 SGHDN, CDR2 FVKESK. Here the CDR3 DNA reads TGTGCCAGCAGCCAACAGGGGTGGTCCTATGGCTACACCTTC. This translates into CASSQQGWSYGYTF. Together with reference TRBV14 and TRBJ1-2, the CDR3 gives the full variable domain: EAGVTQFPSHSVIEKGQTVTLRCDPISGHDNLYWYRRVMGKEIKFLLHFVKESKQDESGMPNNRFLAERTGGTYSTLKVQPAELEDSGVYFCASSQQGWSYGYTFGSGTRLTVV.

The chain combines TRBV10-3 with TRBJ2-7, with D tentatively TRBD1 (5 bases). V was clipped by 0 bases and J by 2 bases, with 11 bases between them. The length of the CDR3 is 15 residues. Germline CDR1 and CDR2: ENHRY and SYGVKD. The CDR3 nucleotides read TGTGCCATCAGTGAGTCAGGGAAGGGGACCTACGAGCAGTACTTC. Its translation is CAISESGKGTYEQYF.

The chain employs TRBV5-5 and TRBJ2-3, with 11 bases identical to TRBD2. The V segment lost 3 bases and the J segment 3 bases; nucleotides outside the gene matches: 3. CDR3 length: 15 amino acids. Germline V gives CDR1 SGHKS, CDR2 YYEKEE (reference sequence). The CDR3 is CASSSTSGGTDTQYF. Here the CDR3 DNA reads TGTGCCAGCAGCTCCACTAGCGGGGGTACAGATACGCAGTATTTT.